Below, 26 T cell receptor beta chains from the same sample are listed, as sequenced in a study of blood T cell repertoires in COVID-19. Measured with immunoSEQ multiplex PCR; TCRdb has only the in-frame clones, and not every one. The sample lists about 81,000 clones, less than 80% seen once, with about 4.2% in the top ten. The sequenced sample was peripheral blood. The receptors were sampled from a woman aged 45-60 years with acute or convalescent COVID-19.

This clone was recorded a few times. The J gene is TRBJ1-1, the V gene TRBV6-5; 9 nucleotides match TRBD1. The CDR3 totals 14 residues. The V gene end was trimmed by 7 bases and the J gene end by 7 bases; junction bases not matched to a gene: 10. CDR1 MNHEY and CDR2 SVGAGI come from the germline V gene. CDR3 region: CASTARTGAGEAFF. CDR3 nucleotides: TGTGCCAGCACCGCCCGGACAGGGGCGGGTGAAGCTTTCTTT.

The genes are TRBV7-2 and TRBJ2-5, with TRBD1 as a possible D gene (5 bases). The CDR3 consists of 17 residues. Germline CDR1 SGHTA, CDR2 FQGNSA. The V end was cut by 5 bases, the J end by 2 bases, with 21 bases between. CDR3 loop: CASSLRDVGLRQETQYF. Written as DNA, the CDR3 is TGTGCCAGCAGCCTTAGAGATGTGGGGCTAAGACAAGAGACCCAGTACTTC.

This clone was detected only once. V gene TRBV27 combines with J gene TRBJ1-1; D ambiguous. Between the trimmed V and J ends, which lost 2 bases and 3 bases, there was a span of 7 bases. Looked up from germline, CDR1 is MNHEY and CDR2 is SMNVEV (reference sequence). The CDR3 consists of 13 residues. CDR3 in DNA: TGTGCCAGCAGTTTAGAGGAACACACTGAAGCTTTCTTT. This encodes CASSLEEHTEAFF.

CDR3 sequence: CASSSNGGFGNQPQHF. CDR3 DNA: TGTGCCAGTAGTTCGAATGGGGGGTTTGGCAATCAGCCCCAGCATTTT. The J gene is TRBJ1-5, the V gene TRBV19; tentative D call: TRBD1 (5 bases). The CDR3 extends over 16 amino acids. Per germline, CDR1 LNHDA and CDR2 SQIVND (reference sequence). V was trimmed by 5 bases and J by 2 bases, leaving 16 bases between them.

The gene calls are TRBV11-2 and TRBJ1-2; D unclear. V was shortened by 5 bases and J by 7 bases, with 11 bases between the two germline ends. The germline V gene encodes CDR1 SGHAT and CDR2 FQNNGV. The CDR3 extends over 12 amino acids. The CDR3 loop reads CASSPYHGGYTF. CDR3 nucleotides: TGTGCCAGCAGCCCATACCACGGTGGCTACACCTTC.

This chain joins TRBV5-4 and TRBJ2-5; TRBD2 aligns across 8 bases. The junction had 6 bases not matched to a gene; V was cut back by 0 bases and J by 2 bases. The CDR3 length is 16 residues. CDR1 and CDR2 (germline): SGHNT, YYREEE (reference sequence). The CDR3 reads CASSLGGIAGQETQYF. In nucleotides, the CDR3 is TGTGCCAGCAGCTTGGGGGGGATAGCGGGGCAAGAGACCCAGTACTTC.

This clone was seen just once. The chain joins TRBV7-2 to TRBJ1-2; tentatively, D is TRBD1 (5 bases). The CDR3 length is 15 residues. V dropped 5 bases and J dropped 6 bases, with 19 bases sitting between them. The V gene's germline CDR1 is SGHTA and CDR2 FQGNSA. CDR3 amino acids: CASSITHRTRNGYTF. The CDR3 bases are TGTGCCAGCAGCATAACCCACAGGACCCGTAATGGCTACACCTTC.

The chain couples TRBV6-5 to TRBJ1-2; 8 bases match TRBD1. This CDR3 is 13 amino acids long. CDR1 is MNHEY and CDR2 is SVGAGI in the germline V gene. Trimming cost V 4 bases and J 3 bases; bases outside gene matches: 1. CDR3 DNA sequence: TGTGCCAGCAGTTTGACAGGGGACTATGGCTACACCTTC. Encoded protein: CASSLTGDYGYTF.

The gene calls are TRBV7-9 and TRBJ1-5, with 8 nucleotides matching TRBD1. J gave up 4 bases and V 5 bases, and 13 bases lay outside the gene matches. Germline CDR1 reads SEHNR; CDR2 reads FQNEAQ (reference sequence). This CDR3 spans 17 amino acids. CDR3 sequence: CASSITLDRGINQPQHF. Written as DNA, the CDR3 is TGTGCCAGCAGCATAACACTAGACAGGGGCATTAATCAGCCCCAGCATTTT.

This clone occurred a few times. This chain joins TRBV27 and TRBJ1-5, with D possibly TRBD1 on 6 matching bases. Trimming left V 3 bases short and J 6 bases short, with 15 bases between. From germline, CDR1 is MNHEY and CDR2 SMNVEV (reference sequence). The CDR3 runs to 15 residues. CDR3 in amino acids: CASSLGRGLGQPQHF. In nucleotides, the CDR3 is TGTGCCAGCAGTTTGGGCAGGGGCTTGGGTCAGCCCCAGCATTTT.

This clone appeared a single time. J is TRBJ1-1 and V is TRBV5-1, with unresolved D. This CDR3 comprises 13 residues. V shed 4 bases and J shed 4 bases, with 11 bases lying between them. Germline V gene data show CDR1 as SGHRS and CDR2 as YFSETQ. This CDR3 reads CASSRVVGTEAFF. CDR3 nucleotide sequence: TGCGCCAGCAGCCGGGTTGTCGGCACTGAAGCTTTCTTT.

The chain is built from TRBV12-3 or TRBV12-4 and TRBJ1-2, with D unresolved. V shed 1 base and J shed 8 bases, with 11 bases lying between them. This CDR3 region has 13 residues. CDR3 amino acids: CASSLGLGAGYTF. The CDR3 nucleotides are TGTGCCAGCAGTTTAGGTCTGGGCGCGGGCTACACCTTC.

CDR3 sequence reads: CASSQAGLGTEAFF. DNA for the CDR3: TGTGCCAGCAGCCAAGCAGGGCTGGGCACTGAAGCTTTCTTT. This rearrangement joins TRBV3-1 (or the pseudogene TRBV3-2) to TRBJ1-1, with TRBD1 as a possible D gene (5 bases). Germline-derived CDR1 and CDR2 are LGHDT and YNNKEL (reference sequence). The V end was cut by 1 base, the J end by 4 bases, with 10 bases between. The CDR3 is 14 amino acids.

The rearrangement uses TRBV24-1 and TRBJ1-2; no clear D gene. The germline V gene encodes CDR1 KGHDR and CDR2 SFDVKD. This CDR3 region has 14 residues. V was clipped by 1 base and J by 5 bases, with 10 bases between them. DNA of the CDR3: TGTGCCACCAGTGATTTTGACACGGGATATGGCTACACCTTC. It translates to CATSDFDTGYGYTF.

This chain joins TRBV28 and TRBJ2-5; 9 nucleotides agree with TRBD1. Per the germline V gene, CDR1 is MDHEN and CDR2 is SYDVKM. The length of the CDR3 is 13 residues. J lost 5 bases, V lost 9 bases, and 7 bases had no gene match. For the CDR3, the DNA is TGTGCCAGTTCACAGGGGGCTCAGGAGACCCAGTACTTC. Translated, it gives CASSQGAQETQYF.

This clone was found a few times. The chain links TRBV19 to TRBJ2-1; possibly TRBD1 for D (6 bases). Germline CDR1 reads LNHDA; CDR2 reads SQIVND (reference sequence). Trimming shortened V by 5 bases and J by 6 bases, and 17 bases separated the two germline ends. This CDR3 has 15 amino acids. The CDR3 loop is CASSVYRAGGNEQFF. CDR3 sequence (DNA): TGTGCCAGTAGTGTATACAGGGCAGGCGGCAATGAGCAGTTCTTC.

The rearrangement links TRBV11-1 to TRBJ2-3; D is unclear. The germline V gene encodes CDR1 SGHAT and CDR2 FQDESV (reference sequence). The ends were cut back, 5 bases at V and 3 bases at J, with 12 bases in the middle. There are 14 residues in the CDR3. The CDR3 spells CASSLGKKTDTQYF. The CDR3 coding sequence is TGTGCCAGCAGCCTCGGTAAGAAAACAGATACGCAGTATTTT.

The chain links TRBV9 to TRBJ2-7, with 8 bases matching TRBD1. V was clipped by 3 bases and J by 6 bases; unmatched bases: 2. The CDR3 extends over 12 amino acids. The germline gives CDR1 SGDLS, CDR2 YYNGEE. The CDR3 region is CASSGDRGEQYF. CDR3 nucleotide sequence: TGTGCCAGCAGCGGCGACAGGGGCGAGCAGTACTTC. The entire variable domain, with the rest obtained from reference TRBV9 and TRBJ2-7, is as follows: DSGVTQTPKHLITATGQRVTLRCSPRSGDLSVYWYQQSLDQGLQFLIQYYNGEERAKGNILERFSAQQFPDLHSELNLSSLELGDSALYFCASSGDRGEQYFGPGTRLTVT.

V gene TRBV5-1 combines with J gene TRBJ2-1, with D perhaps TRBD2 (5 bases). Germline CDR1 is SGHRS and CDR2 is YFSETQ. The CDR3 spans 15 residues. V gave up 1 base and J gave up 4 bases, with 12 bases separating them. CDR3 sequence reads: CASSLSSPPYNEQFF. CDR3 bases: TGCGCCAGCAGCTTGTCTAGCCCTCCTTACAATGAGCAGTTCTTC.

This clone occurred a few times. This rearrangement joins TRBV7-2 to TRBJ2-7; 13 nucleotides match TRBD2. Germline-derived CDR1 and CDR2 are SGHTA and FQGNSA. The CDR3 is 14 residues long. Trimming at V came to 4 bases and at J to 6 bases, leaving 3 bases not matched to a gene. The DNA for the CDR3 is TGTGCCAGCAGCTATACTAGCGGGGGGGGCGAGCAGTACTTC. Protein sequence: CASSYTSGGGEQYF.

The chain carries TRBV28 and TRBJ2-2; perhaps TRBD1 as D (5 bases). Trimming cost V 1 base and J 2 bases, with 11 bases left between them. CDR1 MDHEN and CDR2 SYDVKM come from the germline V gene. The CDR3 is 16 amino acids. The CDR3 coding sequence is TGTGCCAGCAGTTTATTAATGACAGACAACACCGGGGAGCTGTTTTTT. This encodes CASSLLMTDNTGELFF.

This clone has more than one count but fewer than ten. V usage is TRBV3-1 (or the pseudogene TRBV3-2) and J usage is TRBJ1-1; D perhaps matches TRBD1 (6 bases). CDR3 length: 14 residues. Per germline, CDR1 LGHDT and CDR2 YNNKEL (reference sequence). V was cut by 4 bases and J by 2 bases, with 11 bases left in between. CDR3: CASSPQGYNTEAFF. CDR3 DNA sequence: TGTGCCAGCAGCCCCCAGGGGTACAACACTGAAGCTTTCTTT.

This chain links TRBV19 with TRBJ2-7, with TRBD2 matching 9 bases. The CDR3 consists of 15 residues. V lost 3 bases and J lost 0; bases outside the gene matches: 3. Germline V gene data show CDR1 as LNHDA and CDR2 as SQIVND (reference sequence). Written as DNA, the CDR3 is TGTGCCAGTAGTATCAAGCGGGGGGTCTCCTACGAGCAGTACTTC. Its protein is CASSIKRGVSYEQYF. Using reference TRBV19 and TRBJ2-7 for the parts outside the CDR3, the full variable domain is DGGITQSPKYLFRKEGQNVTLSCEQNLNHDAMYWYRQDPGQGLRLIYYSQIVNDFQKGDIAEGYSVSREKKESFPLTVTSAQKNPTAFYLCASSIKRGVSYEQYFGPGTRLTVT.

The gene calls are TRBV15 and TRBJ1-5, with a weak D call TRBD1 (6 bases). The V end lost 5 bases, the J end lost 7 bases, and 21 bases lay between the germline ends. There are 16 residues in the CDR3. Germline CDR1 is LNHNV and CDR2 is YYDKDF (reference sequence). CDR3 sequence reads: CATSSQGPGAGQPQHF. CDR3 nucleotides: TGTGCCACCAGCTCCCAGGGCCCAGGGGCGGGCCAGCCCCAGCATTTT.

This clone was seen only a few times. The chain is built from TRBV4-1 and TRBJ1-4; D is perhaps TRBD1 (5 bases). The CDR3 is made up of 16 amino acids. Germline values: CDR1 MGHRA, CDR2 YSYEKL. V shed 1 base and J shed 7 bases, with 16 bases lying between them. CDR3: CASSQVKSDSREKLFF. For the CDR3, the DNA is TGCGCCAGCAGCCAAGTCAAGTCCGACAGTCGTGAAAAACTGTTTTTT.

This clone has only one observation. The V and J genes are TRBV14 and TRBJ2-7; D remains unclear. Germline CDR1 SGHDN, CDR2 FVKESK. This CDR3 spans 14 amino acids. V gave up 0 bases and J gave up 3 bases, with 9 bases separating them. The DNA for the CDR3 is TGTGCCAGCAGCCAAGATATTATGAGCTACGAGCAGTACTTC. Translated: CASSQDIMSYEQYF. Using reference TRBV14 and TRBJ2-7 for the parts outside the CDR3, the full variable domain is EAGVTQFPSHSVIEKGQTVTLRCDPISGHDNLYWYRRVMGKEIKFLLHFVKESKQDESGMPNNRFLAERTGGTYSTLKVQPAELEDSGVYFCASSQDIMSYEQYFGPGTRLTVT.